This paragraph covers one TCR beta chain sequence. The repertoire was sequenced with immunoSEQ multiplex PCR; TCRdb's copy has only in-frame clones and lacks some. The data hold around 30,000 clones, with about four fifths observed a single time. These data belong to a study of pediatric ulcerative colitis. The sequencing sample was made of blood. The source of this sequence is a boy between 10 and 17 years old with severe ulcerative colitis.

The CDR3 DNA reads as TGTGCCAGCGGGACTAGCGAGAACAATGAGCAGTTCTTC. Its protein product is CASGTSENNEQFF. V and J are TRBV9 and TRBJ2-1; 10 bases align to TRBD2. The length of the CDR3 is 13 residues. CDR1 is SGDLS, CDR2 YYNGEE, per germline. Trimming took 7 bases from V and 5 from J; bases not matched to a gene: 3.